This entry lists 16 T cell receptor beta chains sequenced from one sample in a study of blood T cell repertoires in COVID-19. Profiled with immunoSEQ multiplex PCR; TCRdb holds only in-frame clones, not every one. The sample has 200,000 to 250,000 clones, 82% seen once. Material: PBMCs or T cells enriched from blood (not recorded which). Source of these receptors: a woman aged 55 to 70 who had recovered from COVID-19.

This clone occurred once. This chain uses TRBV5-5 with TRBJ2-2; TRBD2 matches 8 bases. V gave up 4 bases and J gave up 6 bases; unmatched junction bases: 5. This CDR3 spans 14 amino acids. From germline, CDR1 is SGHKS and CDR2 YYEKEE (reference sequence). The CDR3 DNA reads TGTGCCAGCAGCAGAACCGGGGGGGCCGGGGAGCTGTTTTTT. The encoded protein is CASSRTGGAGELFF.

This CDR3 is CASRSGTGDTDTQYF. The CDR3 nucleotides read TGCGCCAGCAGGTCCGGGACAGGGGATACAGATACGCAGTATTTT. The chain carries TRBV10-1 and TRBJ2-3, with TRBD1 matching 10 bases. The V gene's germline CDR1 is WNHNN and CDR2 SYGVQD (reference sequence). J was trimmed by 3 bases and V by 6 bases; bases with no gene match: 6. There are 15 residues in the CDR3.

This clone was recorded only once. The rearrangement joins TRBV5-1 to TRBJ2-1, with 10 positions matching TRBD2. The V segment lost 3 bases and the J segment 7 bases; nucleotides outside the gene matches: 7. The CDR3 length is 15 residues. CDR1 SGHRS and CDR2 YFSETQ come from the germline V gene. CDR3 protein: CASSWGLASTNEQFF. The CDR3 DNA reads as TGCGCCAGCAGCTGGGGACTAGCGAGTACAAATGAGCAGTTCTTC.

The genes are TRBV11-3 and TRBJ2-3; 12 bases map to TRBD2. Trimming cost V 5 bases and J 3 bases; bases outside gene matches: 6. Germline lookup yields CDR1 SGHNT and CDR2 YENEEA. The CDR3 is 16 amino acids. DNA of the CDR3: TGTGCCAGCAGCGCCGGACTAGCGGGATCAACAGATACGCAGTATTTT. Its translation: CASSAGLAGSTDTQYF.

The V gene is TRBV3-1 (or the pseudogene TRBV3-2), the J gene TRBJ1-2; perhaps TRBD1 as D (6 bases). The germline CDR1 and CDR2 sequences are LGHDT and YNNKEL (reference sequence). Trimming pared 3 bases from V and 5 bases from J, leaving 13 bases between. The CDR3 contains 14 residues. The CDR3 DNA follows: TGTGCCAGCAGCCAGTCCGACAGGCGGTATGGCTACACCTTC. Its protein is CASSQSDRRYGYTF.

This clone was observed a few times. The chain couples TRBV10-3 to TRBJ1-4; a possible D gene is TRBD1 (6 bases). Trimming removed 6 bases from V and 8 bases from J, with 10 bases in between. The CDR3 is 12 residues long. The germline V gene encodes CDR1 ENHRY and CDR2 SYGVKD. The CDR3 loop reads CAISITGEKLFF. DNA of the CDR3: TGTGCCATCAGCATAACAGGGGAAAAACTGTTTTTT.

This clone was counted once. V and J are TRBV10-3 and TRBJ1-3; D gene uncertain. V dropped 3 bases and J dropped 2 bases, with 8 bases sitting between them. Per the germline V gene, CDR1 is ENHRY and CDR2 is SYGVKD. There are 14 residues in the CDR3. CDR3 bases: TGTGCCATCAGTGATAGCGGGGCTGGAAACACCATATATTTT. Protein: CAISDSGAGNTIYF.

This clone was found once. This CDR3 reads CASGSDTTGLPTDTQYF. As DNA, the CDR3 is TGTGCTAGTGGTTCCGATACGACGGGACTTCCCACAGATACGCAGTATTTT. The chain is built from TRBV12-5 and TRBJ2-3, with D maybe TRBD2 (6 bases). The CDR3 sequence is 17 residues long. CDR1 is LGHNT and CDR2 is FRNRAP in the germline V gene. The V gene lost 4 bases and the J gene lost 2 bases, with 19 bases spanning the gap.

This chain uses TRBV9 with TRBJ2-1; 7 positions agree with TRBD2. J gave up 4 bases and V 0 bases, and 7 bases lay outside the gene matches. Germline V gene sequence: CDR1 SGDLS, CDR2 YYNGEE. The CDR3 spans 16 residues. The CDR3 loop is CASSVGGGRGYNEQFF. In DNA, the CDR3 is TGTGCCAGCAGCGTAGGAGGCGGGAGAGGTTACAATGAGCAGTTCTTC.

The rearrangement uses TRBV30 and TRBJ2-5; TRBD1 is a possible D gene (6 bases). This CDR3 is 14 amino acids long. Trimming took 1 base from V and 3 from J, leaving 12 bases between them. Germline V gene lookup returns CDR1 GTSNPN and CDR2 SVGIG (reference sequence). The DNA for the CDR3 is TGTGCCTGGAGTGGGGAAAACAGGGAAGAGACCCAGTACTTC. Protein sequence: CAWSGENREETQYF.

The genes are TRBV15 and TRBJ2-2; D might be TRBD1 (6 bases). Germline CDR1 is LNHNV and CDR2 is YYDKDF (reference sequence). V was pared by 1 base and J by 2 bases, with 14 bases between. The CDR3 is 17 residues long. CDR3 nucleotide sequence: TGTGCCACCAGCAGAGCCGGGGACATGCAAAACACCGGGGAGCTGTTTTTT. Protein: CATSRAGDMQNTGELFF.

J is TRBJ2-4 and V is TRBV4-1; 7 bases match TRBD2. CDR3 length equals 18 residues. Germline V gives CDR1 MGHRA, CDR2 YSYEKL. The J segment lost 1 base and the V segment lost 0 bases, leaving 9 bases of the junction unmatched. The CDR3 sequence: CASSQDLVRGNAKNIQYF. Here the CDR3 DNA reads TGCGCCAGCAGCCAAGATCTTGTGCGGGGGAATGCCAAAAACATTCAGTACTTC.

The chain has TRBV9 and TRBJ1-2; 10 bases agree with TRBD1. The length of the CDR3 is 15 residues. V gave up 4 bases and J gave up 6 bases; unmatched junction bases: 9. Germline V gene sequence: CDR1 SGDLS, CDR2 YYNGEE. CDR3 sequence (DNA): TGTGCCAGCAGCCTTACGAGACAGGGGGCGAATGGCTACACCTTC. This translates into CASSLTRQGANGYTF.

The chain carries TRBV11-3 and TRBJ2-2; D remains ambiguous. V lost 0 bases, J lost 4 bases, and 6 bases lay in between. The germline CDR1 and CDR2 sequences are SGHNT and YENEEA. The CDR3 is 14 amino acids. Here the CDR3 DNA reads TGTGCCAGCAGCTTAGAGCCGAGCACCGGGGAGCTGTTTTTT. Its translation is CASSLEPSTGELFF. The full variable domain, completed using reference TRBV11-3 and TRBJ2-2, is EAGVVQSPRYKIIEKKQPVAFWCNPISGHNTLYWYLQNLGQGPELLIRYENEEAVDDSQLPKDRFSAERLKGVDSTLKIQPAELGDSAVYLCASSLEPSTGELFFGEGSRLTVL.

The V call is TRBV15, the J call TRBJ1-5, with 10 bases that match TRBD1. CDR1 LNHNV and CDR2 YYDKDF come from the germline V gene (reference sequence). The CDR3 runs 17 residues. Unmatched junction bases numbered 11, after V lost 3 bases and J lost 6 bases. CDR3 residues: CATSSAGQGVGVQPQHF. The CDR3 bases are TGTGCCACCAGCAGTGCTGGACAGGGGGTGGGCGTTCAGCCCCAGCATTTT.

The chain is built from TRBV5-4 and TRBJ2-1; 9 bases are shared with TRBD2. V was clipped by 4 bases and J by 3 bases; unmatched bases: 8. Germline loops: CDR1 SGHNT, CDR2 YYREEE (reference sequence). The CDR3 totals 16 residues. The DNA for the CDR3 is TGTGCCAGCAGCCACGTCAAGCGGGGGGACTACAATGAGCAGTTCTTC. Translated: CASSHVKRGDYNEQFF.